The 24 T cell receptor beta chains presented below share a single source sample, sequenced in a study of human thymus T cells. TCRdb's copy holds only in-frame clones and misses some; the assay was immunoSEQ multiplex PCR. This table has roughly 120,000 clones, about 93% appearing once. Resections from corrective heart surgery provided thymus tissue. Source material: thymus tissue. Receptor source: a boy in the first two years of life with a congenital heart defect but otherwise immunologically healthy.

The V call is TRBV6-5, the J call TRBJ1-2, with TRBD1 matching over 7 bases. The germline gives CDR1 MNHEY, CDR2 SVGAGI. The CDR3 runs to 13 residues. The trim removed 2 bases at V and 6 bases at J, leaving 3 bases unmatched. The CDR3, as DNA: TGTGCCAGCAGTTACAAGGGGGCGGATGGCTACACCTTC. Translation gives CASSYKGADGYTF.

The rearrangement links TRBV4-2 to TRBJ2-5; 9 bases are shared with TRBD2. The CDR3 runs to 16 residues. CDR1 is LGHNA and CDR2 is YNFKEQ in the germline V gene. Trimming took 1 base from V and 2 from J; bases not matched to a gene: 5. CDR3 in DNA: TGTGCCAGCAGCCAAGGCTGGCTAGCGGGGCAAGAGACCCAGTACTTC. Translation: CASSQGWLAGQETQYF.

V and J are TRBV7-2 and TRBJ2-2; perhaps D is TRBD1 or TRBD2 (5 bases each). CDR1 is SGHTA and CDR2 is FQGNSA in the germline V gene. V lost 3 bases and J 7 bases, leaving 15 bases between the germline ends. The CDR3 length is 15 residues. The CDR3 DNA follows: TGTGCCAGCAGCTTGGCCGGGGCAGGTGGCGGGGAGCTGTTTTTT. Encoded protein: CASSLAGAGGGELFF.

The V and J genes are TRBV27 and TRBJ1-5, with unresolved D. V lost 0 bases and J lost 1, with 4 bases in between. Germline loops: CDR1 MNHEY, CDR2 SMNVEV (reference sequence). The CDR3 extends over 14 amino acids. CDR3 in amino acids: CASSLSLSNQPQHF. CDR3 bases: TGTGCCAGCAGTTTATCGTTGAGCAATCAGCCCCAGCATTTT.

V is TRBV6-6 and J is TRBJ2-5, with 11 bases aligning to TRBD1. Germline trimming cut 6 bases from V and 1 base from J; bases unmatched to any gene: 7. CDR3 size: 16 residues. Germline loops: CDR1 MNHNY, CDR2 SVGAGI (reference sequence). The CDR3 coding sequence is TGTGCCAGCAGGGGAACCGGGACAGGGGGCCAAGAGACCCAGTACTTC. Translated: CASRGTGTGGQETQYF.

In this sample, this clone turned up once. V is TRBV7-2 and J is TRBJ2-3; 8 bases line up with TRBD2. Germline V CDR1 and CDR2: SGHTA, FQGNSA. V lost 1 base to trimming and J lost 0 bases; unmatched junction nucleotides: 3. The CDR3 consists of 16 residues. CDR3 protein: CASSLELAASTDTQYF. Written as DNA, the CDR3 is TGTGCCAGCAGCTTAGAACTAGCGGCTAGCACAGATACGCAGTATTTT.

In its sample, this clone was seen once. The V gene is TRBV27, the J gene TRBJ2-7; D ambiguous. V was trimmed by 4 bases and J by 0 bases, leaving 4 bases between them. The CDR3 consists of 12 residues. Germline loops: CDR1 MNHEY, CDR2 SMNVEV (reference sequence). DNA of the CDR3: TGTGCCAGCAGTTCCTTCTCCTACGAGCAGTACTTC. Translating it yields CASSSFSYEQYF.

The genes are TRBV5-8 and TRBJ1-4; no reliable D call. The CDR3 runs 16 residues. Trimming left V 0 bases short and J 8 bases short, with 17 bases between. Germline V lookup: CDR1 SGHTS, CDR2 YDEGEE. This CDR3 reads CASSLVDGGGSEKLFF. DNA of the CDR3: TGTGCCAGCAGCTTGGTCGACGGAGGCGGGAGCGAAAAACTGTTTTTT.

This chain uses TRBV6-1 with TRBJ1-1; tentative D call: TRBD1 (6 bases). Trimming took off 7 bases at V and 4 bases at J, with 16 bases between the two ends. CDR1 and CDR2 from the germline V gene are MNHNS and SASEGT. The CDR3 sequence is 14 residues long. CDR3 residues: CASTPGVGSTEAFF. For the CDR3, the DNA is TGTGCCAGCACACCAGGGGTAGGGAGCACTGAAGCTTTCTTT.

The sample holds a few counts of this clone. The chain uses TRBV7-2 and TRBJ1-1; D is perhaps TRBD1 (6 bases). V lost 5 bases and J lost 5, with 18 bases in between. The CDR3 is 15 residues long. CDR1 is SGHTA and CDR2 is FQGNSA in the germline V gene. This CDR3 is CASSLSNRVRTEAFF. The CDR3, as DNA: TGTGCCAGCAGCCTAAGTAACAGGGTAAGGACTGAAGCTTTCTTT.

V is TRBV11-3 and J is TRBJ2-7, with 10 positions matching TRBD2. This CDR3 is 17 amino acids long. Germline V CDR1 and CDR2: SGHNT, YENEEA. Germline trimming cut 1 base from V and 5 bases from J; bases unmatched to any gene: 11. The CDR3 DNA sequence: TGTGCCAGCAGCTTAGGTTGGATTCCTAGCGGGGGTAACGAGCAGTACTTC. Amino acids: CASSLGWIPSGGNEQYF. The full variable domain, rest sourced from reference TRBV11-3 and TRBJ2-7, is EAGVVQSPRYKIIEKKQPVAFWCNPISGHNTLYWYLQNLGQGPELLIRYENEEAVDDSQLPKDRFSAERLKGVDSTLKIQPAELGDSAVYLCASSLGWIPSGGNEQYFGPGTRLTVT.

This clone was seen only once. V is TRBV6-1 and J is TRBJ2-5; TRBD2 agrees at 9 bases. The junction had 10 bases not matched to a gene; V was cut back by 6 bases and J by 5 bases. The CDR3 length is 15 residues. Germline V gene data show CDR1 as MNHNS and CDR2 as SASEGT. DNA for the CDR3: TGTGCCAGCAGATACGACGGGACTAGCTGGGAGACCCAGTACTTC. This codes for CASRYDGTSWETQYF.

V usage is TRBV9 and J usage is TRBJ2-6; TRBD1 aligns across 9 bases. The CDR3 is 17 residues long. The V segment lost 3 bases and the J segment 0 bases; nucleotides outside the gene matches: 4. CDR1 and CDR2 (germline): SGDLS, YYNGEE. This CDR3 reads CASSAGQGFSGANVLTF. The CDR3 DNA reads TGTGCCAGCAGCGCCGGACAGGGGTTCTCTGGGGCCAACGTCCTGACTTTC.

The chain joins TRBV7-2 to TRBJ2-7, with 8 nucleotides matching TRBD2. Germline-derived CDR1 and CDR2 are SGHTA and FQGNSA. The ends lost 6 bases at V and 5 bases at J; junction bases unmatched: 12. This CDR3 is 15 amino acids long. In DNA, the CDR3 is TGTGCCAGCAGTCGAGCGGGGGCCGCACCCCACGAGCAGTACTTC. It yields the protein CASSRAGAAPHEQYF.

CDR3 in amino acids: CASSFFRGGPGEQFF. CDR3 sequence (DNA): TGTGCCAGCAGCTTTTTCCGCGGGGGGCCCGGTGAGCAGTTCTTC. The chain links TRBV7-9 to TRBJ2-1, with 8 bases identical to TRBD2. The CDR3 runs to 15 residues. V was clipped by 3 bases and J by 9 bases; unmatched bases: 10. Germline CDR1 reads SEHNR; CDR2 reads FQNEAQ (reference sequence).

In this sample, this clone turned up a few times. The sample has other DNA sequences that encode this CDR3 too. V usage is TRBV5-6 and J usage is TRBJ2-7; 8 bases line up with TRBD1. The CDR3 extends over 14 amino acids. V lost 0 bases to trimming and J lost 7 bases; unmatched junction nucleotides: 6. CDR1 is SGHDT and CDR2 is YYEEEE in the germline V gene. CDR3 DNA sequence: TGTGCCAGCAGCTTGGGTCAGGGGGCTCGGGAGCAGTACTTC. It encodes CASSLGQGAREQYF.

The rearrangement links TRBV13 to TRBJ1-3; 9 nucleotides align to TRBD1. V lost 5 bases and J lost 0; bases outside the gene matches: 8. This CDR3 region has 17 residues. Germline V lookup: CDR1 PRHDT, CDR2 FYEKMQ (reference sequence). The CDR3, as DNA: TGTGCCAGCAGCGGTCCGGGACAGGGCTACTCTGGAAACACCATATATTTT. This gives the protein CASSGPGQGYSGNTIYF.

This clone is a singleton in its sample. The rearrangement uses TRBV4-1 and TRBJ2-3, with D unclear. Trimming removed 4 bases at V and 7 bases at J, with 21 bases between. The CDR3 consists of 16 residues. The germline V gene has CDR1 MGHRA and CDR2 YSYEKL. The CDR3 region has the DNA TGCGCCAGCAGCCTTTTTTTGCAGGTCTTGGCGAATACGCAGTATTTT. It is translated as CASSLFLQVLANTQYF.

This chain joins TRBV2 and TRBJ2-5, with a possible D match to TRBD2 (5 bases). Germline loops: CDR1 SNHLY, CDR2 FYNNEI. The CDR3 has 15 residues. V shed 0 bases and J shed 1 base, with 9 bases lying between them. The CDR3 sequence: CASSEALDFQETQYF. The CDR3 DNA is TGTGCCAGCAGTGAAGCCTTGGACTTCCAAGAGACCCAGTACTTC.

The CDR3 sequence is CASSSLGLYEIHEQFF. The DNA for the CDR3 is TGTGCCAGCAGTTCACTAGGACTATATGAAATCCATGAGCAGTTCTTC. The gene calls are TRBV27 and TRBJ2-1, with a possible D match to TRBD2 (6 bases). Trimming took 4 bases from V and 8 from J, leaving 21 bases between them. Germline CDR1 and CDR2: MNHEY and SMNVEV (reference sequence). The CDR3 spans 16 residues.

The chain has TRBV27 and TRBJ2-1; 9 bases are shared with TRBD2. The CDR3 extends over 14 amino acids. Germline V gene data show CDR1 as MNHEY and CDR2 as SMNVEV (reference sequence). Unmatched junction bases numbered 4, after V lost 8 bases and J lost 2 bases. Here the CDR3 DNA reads TGTGCCAGCGGTCAGCGGGGGGCCTACAATGAGCAGTTCTTC. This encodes CASGQRGAYNEQFF.

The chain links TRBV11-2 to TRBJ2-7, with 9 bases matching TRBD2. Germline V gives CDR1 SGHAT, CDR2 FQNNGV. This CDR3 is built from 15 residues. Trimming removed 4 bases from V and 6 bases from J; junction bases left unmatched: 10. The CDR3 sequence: CASSSPAGGGLEQYF. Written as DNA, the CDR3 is TGTGCCAGCAGCTCTCCCGCGGGGGGGGGTCTCGAGCAGTACTTC.

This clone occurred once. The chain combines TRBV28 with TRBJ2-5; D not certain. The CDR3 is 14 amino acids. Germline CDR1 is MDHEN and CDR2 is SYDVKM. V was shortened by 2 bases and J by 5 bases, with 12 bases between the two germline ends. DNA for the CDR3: TGTGCCAGCAGTTTAAAGGACGGAGTGGAGACCCAGTACTTC. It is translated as CASSLKDGVETQYF.

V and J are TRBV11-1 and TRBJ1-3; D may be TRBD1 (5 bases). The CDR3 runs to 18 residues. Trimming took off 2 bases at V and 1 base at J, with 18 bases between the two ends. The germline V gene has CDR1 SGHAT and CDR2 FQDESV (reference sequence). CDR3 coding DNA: TGTGCCAGCAGCTTAAGGGATTCTCAGGGAGCATCTGGAAACACCATATATTTT. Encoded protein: CASSLRDSQGASGNTIYF.